This T cell receptor beta chain was found in a study of blood T cell repertoires in COVID-19. Measured with immunoSEQ multiplex PCR; TCRdb has only the in-frame clones, and not every one. The sample includes 150,000 to 200,000 clones, around 83% of them seen just once. Germline CDR1 reads MNHEY; CDR2 reads SMNVEV (reference sequence). Trimming took 6 bases from V and 5 from J; bases not matched to a gene: 13. The CDR3 covers 16 residues. The clonotype was recovered from a woman of 80 years or more in a cohort sampled during active or convalescent COVID-19. Sequenced: peripheral blood. The V gene is TRBV27, the J gene TRBJ2-5; 9 nucleotides agree with TRBD2. The CDR3 DNA reads as TGTGCCAGCAGACTCGGACTAGCGCAAATAGGGGAGACCCAGTACTTC. This encodes CASRLGLAQIGETQYF.